These 28 T cell receptor beta chains came from one sample sequenced in a study of cytomegalovirus exposure and HLA in healthy donors. The primer mix had 60 Vbeta and 13 Jbeta primers. The assay was immunoSEQ multiplex PCR, and TCRdb's table has in-frame clones only and misses some. The sample records 100,000 or so clones, about 80% being singletons. Sequenced input: PBMCs. Receptors were obtained from a man aged 40-49 years in good health and CMV-seronegative.

The chain is built from TRBV11-2 and TRBJ2-5, with 10 bases aligning to TRBD2. Unmatched junction bases numbered 9, after V lost 0 bases and J lost 5 bases. This CDR3 has 17 residues. The germline CDR1 and CDR2 sequences are SGHAT and FQNNGV. CDR3 nucleotide sequence: TGTGCCAGCAGCTTAGATCCCAGCGGGGGGGCCCGGGAGACCCAGTACTTC. It specifies CASSLDPSGGARETQYF.

This clone showed up just once. This chain uses TRBV28 with TRBJ1-5, with D possibly matching TRBD1 (6 bases). The germline CDR1 and CDR2 sequences are MDHEN and SYDVKM. The CDR3 length is 14 residues. V was clipped by 6 bases and J by 0 bases, with 9 bases between them. CDR3 sequence reads: CASSLGGSNQPQHF. DNA of the CDR3: TGTGCCAGCAGCCTAGGGGGTAGCAATCAGCCCCAGCATTTT.

This clone was seen a handful of times. The junction and the germline gene differ at one end; a read error may be behind it. The chain is built from TRBV7-9 and TRBJ2-7; D may be TRBD2 (5 bases). Germline V gives CDR1 SEHNR, CDR2 FQNEAQ (reference sequence). CDR3 length: 14 residues. CDR3 bases: TGTTCCAGCAGCTTAGGTGGACGGGGTGAGGAGCAGTACTTC. Translation gives CSSSLGGRGEEQYF.

The chain recombines TRBV5-4 with TRBJ2-5, with 9 bases matching TRBD2. J gave up 3 bases and V 0 bases, and 6 bases lay outside the gene matches. CDR3 length equals 16 residues. From germline, CDR1 is SGHNT and CDR2 YYREEE (reference sequence). CDR3 in amino acids: CASSLDAGGRKETQYF. CDR3 coding DNA: TGTGCCAGCAGCTTGGATGCGGGGGGGCGTAAAGAGACCCAGTACTTC.

The rearrangement joins TRBV4-3 to TRBJ1-1, with D tentatively TRBD1 (6 bases). CDR3 length: 14 amino acids. V was cut by 3 bases and J by 4 bases, with 12 bases left in between. Germline V lookup: CDR1 LGHNA, CDR2 YSLEER. Written as DNA, the CDR3 is TGCGCCAGCAGCCATGGTCAGGGGACCACTGAAGCTTTCTTT. Translating it yields CASSHGQGTTEAFF.

The chain links TRBV11-2 to TRBJ2-7, with D unresolved. This CDR3 spans 14 amino acids. Germline values: CDR1 SGHAT, CDR2 FQNNGV. V was cut by 2 bases and J by 1 base, with 9 bases left in between. The CDR3 sequence: CASSLSRPSYEQYV. CDR3 nucleotide sequence: TGTGCCAGCAGCTTATCCAGGCCGTCCTACGAGCAGTACGTC.

This clone has more than one count but fewer than ten. V and J are TRBV9 and TRBJ2-7, with 7 bases identical to TRBD1. Per the germline V gene, CDR1 is SGDLS and CDR2 is YYNGEE. This CDR3 comprises 16 residues. V was pared by 4 bases and J by 0 bases, with 10 bases of the junction left unmatched. The CDR3 loop is CASSPRQGSSSYEQYF. CDR3 bases: TGTGCCAGCAGCCCCAGACAGGGTTCTAGCTCCTACGAGCAGTACTTC.

The chain links TRBV27 to TRBJ1-5, with D possibly being TRBD1 (6 bases). Germline V CDR1 and CDR2: MNHEY, SMNVEV (reference sequence). The ends were cut back, 3 bases at V and 6 bases at J, with 12 bases in the middle. CDR3 length: 14 residues. DNA of the CDR3: TGTGCCAGCAGTTTCACAGGGAGGGGTCAGCCCCAGCATTTT. Translation gives CASSFTGRGQPQHF.

The V and J genes are TRBV5-5 and TRBJ1-1; D ambiguous. This CDR3 comprises 12 residues. CDR1 and CDR2 from the germline V gene are SGHKS and YYEKEE (reference sequence). V was pared by 2 bases and J by 1 base, with 3 bases between. CDR3 in DNA: TGTGCCAGCAGCTTCTCGAACACTGAAGCTTTCTTT. It translates to CASSFSNTEAFF.

This sequence joins TRBV6-5 and TRBJ2-5, with TRBD1 matching over 8 bases. Per the germline V gene, CDR1 is MNHEY and CDR2 is SVGAGI. This CDR3 comprises 16 residues. Unmatched junction bases numbered 7, after V lost 2 bases and J lost 2 bases. The CDR3 here is CASSYASGTGQETQYF. DNA of the CDR3: TGTGCCAGCAGTTACGCGTCCGGGACAGGTCAAGAGACCCAGTACTTC.

V is TRBV7-9 and J is TRBJ2-1, with D possibly being TRBD2 (6 bases). V lost 5 bases to trimming and J lost 5 bases, with 13 bases between them. The CDR3 is 14 amino acids. Looked up from germline, CDR1 is SEHNR and CDR2 is FQNEAQ (reference sequence). CDR3 in DNA: TGTGCCAGCAGCCCCGAGCGGGTCAACAATGAGCAGTTCTTC. Protein: CASSPERVNNEQFF. Full variable domain (remainder filled in from reference TRBV7-9 and TRBJ2-1): DTGVSQNPRHKITKRGQNVTFRCDPISEHNRLYWYRQTLGQGPEFLTYFQNEAQLEKSRLLSDRFSAERPKGSFSTLEIQRTEQGDSAMYLCASSPERVNNEQFFGPGTRLTVL.

Here the CDR3 reads CASSPRGFEGYEQYV. The CDR3 nucleotides are TGTGCCAGCTCACCACGAGGGTTCGAGGGTTACGAGCAGTACGTC. This rearrangement joins TRBV18 to TRBJ2-7; weak D call: TRBD2 (5 bases). CDR1 and CDR2 (germline): KGHSH, LQKENI. There are 15 residues in the CDR3. Deletions cut 1 base from V and 4 bases from J, with 14 bases between.

The rearrangement links TRBV5-5 to TRBJ2-1; D is unresolved. V shed 6 bases and J shed 12 bases, with 19 bases lying between them. Germline CDR1 and CDR2: SGHKS and YYEKEE (reference sequence). This CDR3 contains 13 residues. CDR3 region: CASIDTVLVWQFF. CDR3 coding DNA: TGTGCCAGCATTGATACAGTCCTCGTCTGGCAGTTCTTC.

The chain has TRBV19 and TRBJ1-1; TRBD1 matches 7 bases. V was clipped by 11 bases and J by 1 base; unmatched bases: 4. CDR1 LNHDA and CDR2 SQIVND come from the germline V gene (reference sequence). The CDR3 has 12 amino acids. This CDR3 is CAGHRGNTEAFF. The CDR3 DNA is TGTGCCGGTCACAGGGGGAACACTGAAGCTTTCTTT. Full variable domain (outside the CDR3, taken from reference TRBV19 and TRBJ1-1): DGGITQSPKYLFRKEGQNVTLSCEQNLNHDAMYWYRQDPGQGLRLIYYSQIVNDFQKGDIAEGYSVSREKKESFPLTVTSAQKNPTAFYLCAGHRGNTEAFFGQGTRLTVV.

A few counts support this clone. J is TRBJ2-5 and V is TRBV7-2; TRBD2 agrees at 8 bases. CDR1 is SGHTA and CDR2 is FQGNSA in the germline V gene. The J segment lost 0 bases and the V segment lost 3 bases, leaving 12 bases of the junction unmatched. This CDR3 contains 18 residues. The CDR3 here is CASSLTASGLPYQETQYF. CDR3 nucleotide sequence: TGTGCCAGCAGCTTGACGGCTAGCGGGCTCCCATACCAAGAGACCCAGTACTTC.

The gene calls are TRBV7-8 and TRBJ1-2; 9 positions agree with TRBD1. CDR1 is SGHVS, CDR2 FQNEAQ, per germline. This CDR3 is 15 amino acids long. V lost 3 bases and J lost 7; bases outside the gene matches: 9. The CDR3 protein is CASSFSTGGSGGYTF. The DNA for the CDR3 is TGTGCCAGCAGCTTCTCGACAGGGGGGTCCGGTGGCTACACCTTC.

The chain has TRBV7-8 and TRBJ2-5; TRBD2 aligns across 10 bases. The CDR3 has 15 residues. Unmatched junction bases numbered 6, after V lost 6 bases and J lost 2 bases. The germline CDR1 and CDR2 sequences are SGHVS and FQNEAQ. The CDR3 nucleotides read TGTGCCAGCAGTGCAGCGGGGGGGCGACAAGAGACCCAGTACTTC. As protein: CASSAAGGRQETQYF.

The sample holds one count of this clone. The chain has TRBV5-4 and TRBJ2-7; 11 bases are a match to TRBD1. The CDR3 is 14 residues long. Germline V gives CDR1 SGHNT, CDR2 YYREEE (reference sequence). V was clipped by 3 bases and J by 5 bases; unmatched bases: 4. CDR3 nucleotides: TGTGCCAGCAGCTGGGACAGGGGGTTAGACGAGCAGTACGTC. This translates into CASSWDRGLDEQYV.

V is TRBV25-1 and J is TRBJ1-1, with TRBD1 matching 7 bases. This CDR3 is built from 14 residues. V shed 5 bases, J shed 0 bases, and the junction held 3 bases outside the gene matches. Germline V gene sequence: CDR1 MGHDK, CDR2 SYGVNS. CDR3 amino acids: CASSSGQLNTEAFF. The CDR3 nucleotides are TGTGCCAGCAGTTCGGGACAGCTGAACACTGAAGCTTTCTTT.

The chain links TRBV7-8 to TRBJ1-4; D perhaps matches TRBD1 (6 bases). Germline V gene data show CDR1 as SGHVS and CDR2 as FQNEAQ. This CDR3 is built from 15 residues. V gave up 1 base and J gave up 3 bases, with 9 bases separating them. CDR3 nucleotide sequence: TGTGCCAGCAGCTTAGAACGGACAGCTAATGAAAAACTGTTTTTT. Its translation is CASSLERTANEKLFF.

Here the CDR3 reads CASSRSGSSYGYTF. CDR3 nucleotides: TGTGCCAGCAGCCGATCAGGGTCGTCCTATGGCTACACCTTC. The chain has TRBV7-8 and TRBJ1-2, with D possibly matching TRBD1 (5 bases). V was clipped by 5 bases and J by 4 bases, with 14 bases between them. The CDR3 has 14 amino acids. Germline assignment: CDR1 SGHVS and CDR2 FQNEAQ.

The rearrangement links TRBV5-5 to TRBJ1-2, with 7 nucleotides matching TRBD1. With V trimmed by 4 bases and J by 6 bases, 3 bases remained unmatched. This CDR3 spans 12 amino acids. Germline-derived CDR1 and CDR2 are SGHKS and YYEKEE (reference sequence). The CDR3 loop is CASSIQGDGYTF. For the CDR3, the DNA is TGTGCCAGCAGCATCCAGGGGGATGGCTACACCTTC. The whole variable domain, remainder taken from reference TRBV5-5 and TRBJ1-2, is DAGVTQSPTHLIKTRGQQVTLRCSPISGHKSVSWYQQVLGQGPQFIFQYYEKEERGRGNFPDRFSARQFPNYSSELNVNALLLGDSALYLCASSIQGDGYTFGSGTRLTVV.

The chain employs TRBV6-5 and TRBJ1-2; 10 bases line up with TRBD1. The germline V gene has CDR1 MNHEY and CDR2 SVGAGI. The V and J ends lost 6 bases and 4 bases, in that order; junction bases with no gene match: 8. The CDR3 has 15 amino acids. The CDR3 DNA sequence: TGTGCCAGCAGCGGGGGGGGACAGGGGCTCTATGGCTACACCTTC. It yields the protein CASSGGGQGLYGYTF.

The CDR3 DNA is TGTGCCATCAGGGACAGCTCGAACACCGGGGAGCTGTTTTTT. Translation: CAIRDSSNTGELFF. J is TRBJ2-2 and V is TRBV10-3; D may be TRBD1 (6 bases). V lost 6 bases to trimming and J lost 0 bases, with 8 bases between them. This CDR3 has 14 amino acids. CDR1 is ENHRY and CDR2 is SYGVKD in the germline V gene.

CDR3 bases: TGCGCCAGCACCCCGCCCTACGTCACAGATACGCAGTATTTT. Protein product: CASTPPYVTDTQYF. The V and J genes are TRBV5-1 and TRBJ2-3; the D is unclear. Germline V gives CDR1 SGHRS, CDR2 YFSETQ. The CDR3 has 14 amino acids. Deletions cut 6 bases from V and 2 bases from J, with 13 bases between.

This sequence joins TRBV27 and TRBJ1-2, with a possible D match to TRBD1 (5 bases). V shed 8 bases and J shed 0 bases, with 16 bases lying between them. This CDR3 spans 15 amino acids. Germline lookup yields CDR1 MNHEY and CDR2 SMNVEV (reference sequence). Here the CDR3 reads CASRGPGGANYGYTF. The CDR3 nucleotides read TGTGCCAGCCGGGGCCCGGGGGGGGCTAACTATGGCTACACCTTC.

The count of this clone is one. The V call is TRBV7-2, the J call TRBJ1-5; 8 bases are a match to TRBD1. J lost 2 bases, V lost 6 bases, and 9 bases had no gene match. This CDR3 has 16 amino acids. CDR1 and CDR2 from the germline V gene are SGHTA and FQGNSA. The CDR3 DNA is TGTGCCAGCAGACCAGGGGGCGCGGATCGCAATCAGCCCCAGCATTTT. Residues: CASRPGGADRNQPQHF.

The V call is TRBV5-1, the J call TRBJ1-4, with D maybe TRBD1 (6 bases). This CDR3 contains 15 residues. The V and J ends lost 0 bases and 6 bases respectively, with 12 bases between them. CDR1 is SGHRS, CDR2 YFSETQ, per germline. CDR3 coding DNA: TGCGCCAGCAGCTTGGCAGGGGAAACCTATGAAAAACTGTTTTTT. Protein product: CASSLAGETYEKLFF.